What follows are 23 T cell receptor beta chains derived from one specimen sequenced in a study of memory CD8 T cells in hepatitis C reinfection. Sequencing was performed with immunoSEQ multiplex PCR; in TCRdb, only in-frame clones are kept and a portion is missing. This sample has around 4,500 clones, with approximately 86% found just once. Described time point: late/post reinfection, 12 to 24 weeks after detection. TCR sequencing was done directly ex vivo on sorted cells, without expansion in vitro. Sequencing was performed on naive CD8+ T cells sorted from blood. Source of these receptors: a man aged 50 to 60 with hepatitis C virus infection.

The chain couples TRBV2 to TRBJ2-2; TRBD2 agrees at 11 bases. Germline values: CDR1 SNHLY, CDR2 FYNNEI. V lost 4 bases and J lost 2; bases outside the gene matches: 6. This CDR3 region has 17 residues. This CDR3 reads CASSGPGLAVNTGELFF. CDR3 DNA: TGTGCCAGCAGTGGCCCGGGACTAGCGGTAAACACCGGGGAGCTGTTTTTT.

This clone was picked up a small number of times. The chain couples TRBV5-4 to TRBJ2-1; D call uncertain. Deletions cut 0 bases from V and 0 bases from J, with 4 bases between. CDR3 length: 14 amino acids. Per the germline V gene, CDR1 is SGHNT and CDR2 is YYREEE (reference sequence). The CDR3 region is CASSLAGSYNEQFF. CDR3 nucleotides: TGTGCCAGCAGCTTGGCCGGCTCCTACAATGAGCAGTTCTTC.

The chain recombines TRBV7-9 with TRBJ2-7, with 8 bases fitting TRBD2. The ends lost 5 bases at V and 2 bases at J; junction bases unmatched: 8. The V gene's germline CDR1 is SEHNR and CDR2 FQNEAQ (reference sequence). There are 15 residues in the CDR3. The CDR3 loop reads CASSLLADPTYEQYF. CDR3 sequence (DNA): TGTGCCAGCAGCCTACTAGCGGATCCGACCTACGAGCAGTACTTC.

This clone was counted a few times. The CDR3 sequence: CASSRDRGQEELFF. In nucleotides, the CDR3 is TGCGCCAGCAGCCGAGACAGGGGCCAGGAGGAGCTGTTTTTT. V is TRBV4-3 and J is TRBJ2-2; 8 positions agree with TRBD1. The CDR3 contains 14 residues. V dropped 4 bases and J dropped 10; count of bases not matched to a gene: 8. The germline CDR1 and CDR2 sequences are LGHNA and YSLEER.

The rearrangement links TRBV5-1 to TRBJ2-5; 8 bases align to TRBD1. CDR1 is SGHRS and CDR2 is YFSETQ in the germline V gene. V lost 1 base, J lost 3 bases, and 2 bases stayed unmatched. This CDR3 contains 14 residues. The CDR3 coding sequence is TGCGCCAGCAGCTTGTCAGGGGGCGAAGAGACCCAGTACTTC. It encodes CASSLSGGEETQYF.

The chain has TRBV27 and TRBJ2-7; D perhaps matches TRBD1 (6 bases). The germline gives CDR1 MNHEY, CDR2 SMNVEV (reference sequence). The CDR3 has 14 amino acids. V lost 3 bases and J 6 bases, leaving 15 bases between the germline ends. CDR3 region: CASSFQGQRAEQYF. CDR3 bases: TGTGCCAGCAGTTTTCAGGGACAAAGGGCCGAGCAGTACTTC.

The gene calls are TRBV29-1 and TRBJ1-5; no reliable D call. V gave up 4 bases and J gave up 3 bases, with 10 bases separating them. The CDR3 extends over 13 amino acids. The germline V gene encodes CDR1 SQVTM and CDR2 ANQGSEA. CDR3 loop: CSVAERANQPQHF. CDR3 DNA: TGCAGCGTTGCGGAGCGGGCCAATCAGCCCCAGCATTTT. The full variable domain, its missing parts supplied by reference TRBV29-1 and TRBJ1-5, is SAVISQKPSRDICQRGTSLTIQCQVDSQVTMMFWYRQQPGQSLTLIATANQGSEATYESGFVIDKFPISRPNLTFSTLTVSNMSPEDSSIYLCSVAERANQPQHFGDGTRLSIL.

This clone appeared a single time. The CDR3: CAWSVDSGIQPQHF. CDR3 coding DNA: TGTGCCTGGAGTGTTGATTCGGGGATTCAGCCCCAGCATTTT. V gene TRBV30 combines with J gene TRBJ1-5; D gene uncertain. V gave up 0 bases and J gave up 6 bases, with 12 bases separating them. The CDR3 totals 14 residues. Germline CDR1 and CDR2: GTSNPN and SVGIG (reference sequence).

The chain joins TRBV7-9 to TRBJ2-3, with 8 bases fitting TRBD2. CDR3 length: 13 residues. The germline V gene encodes CDR1 SEHNR and CDR2 FQNEAQ (reference sequence). The V and J ends lost 5 bases and 7 bases, in that order; junction bases with no gene match: 5. The CDR3 reads CASSTGTSNTQYF. CDR3 bases: TGTGCCAGCAGCACCGGGACTAGTAATACGCAGTATTTT.

The rearrangement joins TRBV7-9 to TRBJ2-7; 7 bases fit TRBD1. CDR1 and CDR2 from the germline V gene are SEHNR and FQNEAQ (reference sequence). V shed 4 bases and J 6 bases; nucleotides not matched to a gene: 12. The CDR3 is 15 amino acids. CDR3 sequence reads: CASSCSGTESCEQYF. CDR3 DNA: TGTGCCAGCAGCTGCTCCGGGACAGAGAGCTGCGAGCAGTACTTC. Complete variable domain (other parts from reference TRBV7-9 and TRBJ2-7): DTGVSQNPRHKITKRGQNVTFRCDPISEHNRLYWYRQTLGQGPEFLTYFQNEAQLEKSRLLSDRFSAERPKGSFSTLEIQRTEQGDSAMYLCASSCSGTESCEQYFGPGTRLTVT.

V and J are TRBV5-8 and TRBJ1-1; D unclear. The germline V gene has CDR1 SGHTS and CDR2 YDEGEE. Trimming removed 2 bases from V and 1 base from J, with 3 bases in between. This CDR3 comprises 12 residues. CDR3 protein: CASSFRNTEAFF. Written as DNA, the CDR3 is TGTGCCAGCAGCTTCCGGAACACTGAAGCTTTCTTT.

This sequence joins TRBV5-6 and TRBJ2-5; no clear D gene. Per germline, CDR1 SGHDT and CDR2 YYEEEE. Trimming stripped 0 bases from V and 4 bases from J, with 7 bases between. CDR3 length: 13 amino acids. CDR3 residues: CASSLAPGETQYF. The CDR3, as DNA: TGTGCCAGCAGCTTGGCCCCAGGAGAGACCCAGTACTTC.

The chain combines TRBV6-1 with TRBJ2-1; possible D gene TRBD2, 6 bases. The CDR3 runs 17 residues. Germline V gene lookup returns CDR1 MNHNS and CDR2 SASEGT. Trimming stripped 3 bases from V and 3 bases from J, with 18 bases between. The CDR3 DNA is TGTGCCAGCAGTGATGGGGAAACCGGGGACTTCTACAATGAGCAGTTCTTC. Its translation: CASSDGETGDFYNEQFF.

This clone is labeled as medium-sized (0.01 to 0.1%). J is TRBJ2-1 and V is TRBV5-6; TRBD2 matches 15 bases. This CDR3 has 18 residues. Germline loops: CDR1 SGHDT, CDR2 YYEEEE. Losses at the gene ends were 2 bases for V and 15 bases for J; bases not matched to a gene: 18. CDR3 loop: CASSFGDTGLAGGIGPFF. The CDR3 nucleotides read TGTGCCAGCAGCTTCGGGGACACCGGACTAGCGGGAGGGATCGGGCCGTTCTTC.

V is TRBV19 and J is TRBJ2-7, with 10 bases aligning to TRBD1. Germline trimming cut 11 bases from V and 2 bases from J; bases unmatched to any gene: 3. The germline CDR1 and CDR2 sequences are LNHDA and SQIVND (reference sequence). CDR3 length: 12 amino acids. Written as DNA, the CDR3 is TGTGCCTCCGGGACAGGGGCCTACGAGCAGTACTTC. This codes for CASGTGAYEQYF.

CDR3 sequence (DNA): TGTGCCAGCAGAACCGGGACAGTCGCCTACAATGAGCAGTTCTTC. As protein: CASRTGTVAYNEQFF. The chain links TRBV27 to TRBJ2-1; 7 bases line up with TRBD1. The CDR3 runs 15 residues. Germline CDR1 reads MNHEY; CDR2 reads SMNVEV (reference sequence). With 6 bases clipped from V and 2 bases from J, the junction kept 7 bases outside the gene matches.

The rearrangement links TRBV9 to TRBJ2-2, with 13 bases that match TRBD2. Germline CDR1 and CDR2: SGDLS and YYNGEE. The V segment lost 0 bases and the J segment 3 bases; nucleotides outside the gene matches: 5. The CDR3 covers 18 residues. CDR3 amino acids: CASSVGGLAGDYTGELFF. CDR3 nucleotides: TGTGCCAGCAGCGTAGGCGGACTAGCGGGAGATTACACCGGGGAGCTGTTTTTT.

V usage is TRBV7-9 and J usage is TRBJ2-5; 12 bases align to TRBD2. In germline, CDR1 is SEHNR, CDR2 FQNEAQ (reference sequence). The J segment lost 4 bases and the V segment lost 2 bases, leaving 5 bases of the junction unmatched. The CDR3 loop spans 16 amino acids. The CDR3 coding sequence is TGTGCCAGCAGCTTACCTAGCGGGAGGGCCGGAGAGACCCAGTACTTC. Translating it yields CASSLPSGRAGETQYF. Drawing the rest from reference TRBV7-9 and TRBJ2-5, the complete variable domain is DTGVSQNPRHKITKRGQNVTFRCDPISEHNRLYWYRQTLGQGPEFLTYFQNEAQLEKSRLLSDRFSAERPKGSFSTLEIQRTEQGDSAMYLCASSLPSGRAGETQYFGPGTRLLVL.

On this clone: At the DNA level, this CDR3 is encoded by other sequences in the same sample as well. The V call is TRBV19, the J call TRBJ2-7; TRBD1 matches at 7 bases. The germline CDR1 and CDR2 sequences are LNHDA and SQIVND (reference sequence). The CDR3 sequence is 13 residues long. J lost 2 bases, V lost 3 bases, and 1 base had no gene match. The CDR3 sequence: CASSMGQTYEQYF. The DNA of the CDR3 is TGTGCCAGTAGTATGGGACAGACCTACGAGCAGTACTTC.

This sequence joins TRBV7-8 and TRBJ2-3; 11 bases line up with TRBD2. The length of the CDR3 is 15 residues. Losses at the gene ends were 1 base for V and 5 bases for J; bases not matched to a gene: 2. In germline, CDR1 is SGHVS, CDR2 FQNEAQ. Written as DNA, the CDR3 is TGTGCCAGCAGCTTAGTAGGGACTAGCGGAGATACGCAGTATTTT. Amino acids: CASSLVGTSGDTQYF.

About this clone: The junction and the germline gene differ at one end; a read error may be behind it. This chain links TRBV5-4 with TRBJ2-7, with TRBD2 matching 8 bases. CDR3 length: 15 amino acids. The germline gives CDR1 SGHNT, CDR2 YYREEE (reference sequence). The CDR3 DNA follows: TGCGCCAGCAGCCAAGATCCGGGGGGGTCCTACGAGCAGTACTTC. Residues: CASSQDPGGSYEQYF.

In this sample, this clone is large. The chain carries TRBV6-1 and TRBJ1-1, with a weak D call TRBD1 (6 bases). V was trimmed by 1 base and J by 4 bases, leaving 13 bases between them. This CDR3 contains 15 residues. Germline loops: CDR1 MNHNS, CDR2 SASEGT. CDR3 protein: CASSEGPLRGTEAFF. The CDR3 coding sequence is TGTGCCAGCAGTGAAGGCCCCCTCAGGGGCACTGAAGCTTTCTTT.

Within the sample, this clone is medium-sized. This chain uses TRBV30 with TRBJ2-4, with 9 nucleotides matching TRBD1. CDR3 length equals 13 residues. V lost 5 bases, J lost 6 bases, and 5 bases stayed unmatched. The germline V gene encodes CDR1 GTSNPN and CDR2 SVGIG (reference sequence). CDR3 amino acids: CAWGQGSGNIQYF. For the CDR3, the DNA is TGTGCCTGGGGACAGGGGAGCGGAAACATTCAGTACTTC.